This T cell receptor (beta chain) originates from a study of vaccination and CD4 T cells after COVID-19. Scientists ran DNA taken from cultured CD4+ T cells through the Oncomine TCR Beta short-read assay for sequencing. Each CDR3 protein gets one entry after TCRdb re-called the PCR reads with MiXCR. This sample carries around 25,000 distinct CDR3 sequences, around 40% of them seen once, and the ten largest clones take around 4.1%. Described time point: late sampling 161 to 241 days after vaccination in a few convalescent patients. Sample treatment: roughly 10-day PBMC culture with coronavirus spike peptide pools or control peptides (ViraFEST assay). This CDR3 has 16 amino acids. Germline-derived CDR1 and CDR2 are SEHNR and FQNEAQ (reference sequence). To note about this clonotype: Its antigen is not identified.

The chain uses TRBV7-9 and TRBJ2-7, with D possibly being TRBD1 or TRBD2 (5 bases each). The TCR was taken from a human donor who had recovered from COVID-19. The sequences come from CD4+ T cells from blood, cultured in vitro, collected about 7 months after SARS-CoV-2 vaccination. The CDR3 DNA follows: TGTGCTACGGGCCCAAGGGGTCGCGGGCGGTCCTACGAGCAGTACTTC. This translates into CATGPRGRGRSYEQYF.